This paragraph covers one T cell receptor beta chain sequence. Its antigen remains unidentified. This specimen belongs to a study of cytomegalovirus exposure and HLA in healthy donors. Study outcomes and limitations: A further, later analysis showed that HLA-associated TCR beta chains (compared with equally common others) were more clonally expanded.

PCR was performed using 60 Vbeta and 13 Jbeta primers. Sequenced by immunoSEQ multiplex PCR; TCRdb stores in-frame clones only, minus some. The sample gives roughly 120,000 clones, 55% to 70% of which show up once; 2.2% is in the top ten. Germline V CDR1 and CDR2: SGHVS, FNYEAQ. Between the trimmed V and J ends, which lost 2 bases and 5 bases, there was a span of 8 bases. The CDR3 consists of 13 residues. This sequence joins TRBV7-6 and TRBJ2-3; D possibly corresponds to TRBD2 (5 bases). This clonotype originated in a woman aged 25 to 39 in good health and CMV-seronegative. The source material was PBMCs. CDR3 sequence reads: CASSLYREDTQYF. As DNA, the CDR3 is TGTGCCAGCAGCTTATATCGGGAAGATACGCAGTATTTT.